Presented here are 9 T cell receptor beta chains from one specimen sequenced in a study of Graves' ophthalmopathy and Graves' hyperthyroidism. TCR beta CDR3 regions were amplified from RNA transcripts. A first-round RT-PCR used HTBI primers, followed by a second-round multiplex PCR. Using its own MiXCR run on the multiplex PCR reads, TCRdb lists one record per CDR3 protein. The table has 150,000 to 200,000 distinct CDR3 sequences, 30% to 45% seen once. Sequencing input: peripheral blood. Receptor source: a woman aged 35 to 49 with Graves' ophthalmopathy.

This clonotype has only a few counts. The chain has TRBV11-2 and TRBJ1-1; 7 bases line up with TRBD1. After removal of 1 base from V and 5 bases from J, the junction contained 10 bases not matched to a gene. This CDR3 comprises 16 residues. In germline, CDR1 is SGHAT, CDR2 FQNNGV. CDR3 region: CASSLGEGAFYTEAFF. The CDR3 coding sequence is TGTGCCAGCAGCTTAGGAGAGGGGGCGTTTTATACTGAAGCTTTCTTT. Combining the CDR3 with reference TRBV11-2 and TRBJ1-1 gives the whole variable domain EAGVAQSPRYKIIEKRQSVAFWCNPISGHATLYWYQQILGQGPKLLIQFQNNGVVDDSQLPKDRFSAERLKGVDSTLKIQPAKLEDSAVYLCASSLGEGAFYTEAFFGQGTRLTVV.

This clonotype was counted at least ten times. The V gene is TRBV18, the J gene TRBJ2-7, with D tentatively TRBD1 (5 bases). Germline values: CDR1 KGHSH, CDR2 LQKENI. The ends were cut back, 3 bases at V and 6 bases at J, with 15 bases in the middle. This CDR3 has 14 residues. DNA of the CDR3: TGTGCCAGCTCACCTGATCAGACACAGGCCGAGCAGTACTTC. This translates into CASSPDQTQAEQYF.

This chain joins TRBV6-4 and TRBJ1-6; a possible D gene is TRBD1 (5 bases). CDR1 MRHNA and CDR2 SNTAGT come from the germline V gene. This CDR3 is built from 16 residues. The V end was cut by 4 bases, the J end by 13 bases, with 23 bases between. For the CDR3, the DNA is TGTGCCAGCAGTGTGGTGAGGTGGGACTCGAGTGGCCCCCTCCACTTT. It is translated as CASSVVRWDSSGPLHF.

This clonotype was observed at least ten times. The V and J genes are TRBV7-8 and TRBJ1-6, with TRBD1 as a possible D gene (6 bases). The CDR3 loop spans 16 amino acids. V dropped 6 bases and J dropped 0 bases, with 12 bases sitting between them. The V gene's germline CDR1 is SGHVS and CDR2 FQNEAQ. The CDR3 DNA sequence: TGTGCCAGCAGACCAGACAGGAGCTCCTATAATTCACCCCTCCACTTT. Encoded protein: CASRPDRSSYNSPLHF.

This clonotype has a handful of counts. V and J are TRBV28 and TRBJ1-1; tentatively, D is TRBD1 (6 bases). Trimming pared 8 bases from V and 2 bases from J, leaving 21 bases between. The germline V gene encodes CDR1 MDHEN and CDR2 SYDVKM. The CDR3 is made up of 16 amino acids. CDR3 loop: CASVQGPAGANTEAFF. The CDR3 bases are TGTGCCAGCGTACAAGGGCCCGCAGGGGCTAACACTGAAGCTTTCTTT.

V and J are TRBV6-2 or TRBV6-3 and TRBJ2-2; no firm D call. The CDR3 consists of 13 residues. In germline, CDR1 is MNHEY, CDR2 SVGEGT. V lost 5 bases to trimming and J lost 4 bases, with 8 bases between them. The CDR3 reads CASSTYSTGELFF. The DNA of the CDR3 is TGTGCCAGCAGTACATACAGCACCGGGGAGCTGTTTTTT.

V is TRBV7-9 and J is TRBJ1-2, with a possible D match to TRBD1 (6 bases). The V and J ends lost 5 bases and 0 bases respectively, with 13 bases between them. Germline loops: CDR1 SEHNR, CDR2 FQNEAQ (reference sequence). The CDR3 length is 15 residues. The CDR3 sequence is CASSLVDSPNYGYTF. In DNA, the CDR3 is TGTGCCAGCAGCCTCGTGGACAGCCCTAACTATGGCTACACCTTC.

There are many counts of this clonotype. The rearrangement uses TRBV15 and TRBJ2-7; 8 nucleotides match TRBD2. This CDR3 is built from 17 residues. The V gene's germline CDR1 is LNHNV and CDR2 YYDKDF (reference sequence). V dropped 5 bases and J dropped 0; count of bases not matched to a gene: 12. The CDR3 protein is CATSGWGSGGSSYEQYF. The CDR3 region has the DNA TGTGCCACCAGCGGATGGGGAAGCGGGGGTAGCTCCTACGAGCAGTACTTC.

This clonotype occurred many times. The chain uses TRBV6-5 and TRBJ1-2; D unresolved. The CDR3 is 13 amino acids. Looked up from germline, CDR1 is MNHEY and CDR2 is SVGAGI. Trimming took off 2 bases at V and 3 bases at J, with 7 bases between the two ends. The CDR3 region is CASSYVSYYGYTF. CDR3 DNA sequence: TGTGCCAGCAGTTACGTCAGCTACTATGGCTACACCTTC.